Listed below are T cell receptor beta chains from one sample, sequenced in a study of T cells in Graves' hyperthyroidism and ophthalmopathy. TCRdb recomputed calls from the multiplex PCR reads with MiXCR, one row per CDR3 protein. The data hold a few hundred thousand distinct CDR3 sequences, with approximately 14% observed a single time. Sequencing input: blood. All receptors derive from a woman aged 18-30 years with Graves' hyperthyroidism. Both conserved end residues are part of each CDR3. The order of the fields is CDR3 DNA, CDR3 protein, J gene, CDR3 length, D gene, clone size, V gene. D genes are given only for firm matches. Only some rows state a clone size, as once, few, many or a class for expanded clones.

DNA: TGTGCCAGCAGTCCGGGGACTAGCGGGGCTAGCACAGATACGCAGTATTTT; CDR3: CASSPGTSGASTDTQYF; J: TRBJ2-3; length: 17; D: TRBD2; size: many; V: TRBV12-3/TRBV12-4
DNA: TGCAGTGCCAAGAGAGGGGCGCAGTTCTTC; CDR3: CSAKRGAQFF; J: TRBJ2-1; length: 10; D: .; size: many; V: TRBV20-1
DNA: TGTGCCAGCAGCCTTTCCGGGAGGGTAAACACTGAAGCTTTCTTT; CDR3: CASSLSGRVNTEAFF; J: TRBJ1-1; length: 15; D: .; size: few; V: TRBV6-1
DNA: TGCAGTGCTAGAATGACCGAGAACACTGAAGCTTTCTTT; CDR3: CSARMTENTEAFF; J: TRBJ1-1; length: 13; D: .; size: many; V: TRBV20-1
DNA: TGTGCCAGTAGTCCCAAGGGGACAGGAGGCTACGAGCAGTACTTC; CDR3: CASSPKGTGGYEQYF; J: TRBJ2-7; length: 15; D: TRBD1; size: .; V: TRBV19
DNA: TGTGCCAGCAGCTGGGGATCGCGGGGGATCAGCTCCTACAATGAGCAGTTCTTC; CDR3: CASSWGSRGISSYNEQFF; J: TRBJ2-1; length: 18; D: TRBD2; size: few; V: TRBV7-8
DNA: TGTGCCAGCCGGCACAGGGAAGGATCGGAGACCCAGTACTTC; CDR3: CASRHREGSETQYF; J: TRBJ2-5; length: 14; D: .; size: many; V: TRBV2
DNA: TGTGCCAGCAGCATTGTCACCGGGGAGCTGTTTTTT; CDR3: CASSIVTGELFF; J: TRBJ2-2; length: 12; D: .; size: .; V: TRBV9
DNA: TGTGCCAGCTCACCAAAGGGAGCTGATACGCAGTATTTT; CDR3: CASSPKGADTQYF; J: TRBJ2-3; length: 13; D: .; size: .; V: TRBV18
DNA: TGTGCCAGCAGCTTAGACCTTCCGGGGGCGACTGAGCAGTTCTTC; CDR3: CASSLDLPGATEQFF; J: TRBJ2-1; length: 15; D: .; size: many; V: TRBV7-2
DNA: TGTGCCAGCTGTCAAGGCGGGGTGAACACCGGGGAGCTGTTTTTT; CDR3: CASCQGGVNTGELFF; J: TRBJ2-2; length: 15; D: .; size: many; V: TRBV28
DNA: TGCGCCAGCAGTGATAAGCGGGAGAGGGAGCAGTACTTC; CDR3: CASSDKREREQYF; J: TRBJ2-7; length: 13; D: TRBD2; size: many; V: TRBV10-1
DNA: TGTGCCAGCAGCTTAGGGGCGGAAAATCAGCCCCAGCATTTT; CDR3: CASSLGAENQPQHF; J: TRBJ1-5; length: 14; D: .; size: few; V: TRBV7-9
DNA: TGTGCCACACGCCGGGGGCCTCACACTGAAGCTTTCTTT; CDR3: CATRRGPHTEAFF; J: TRBJ1-1; length: 13; D: .; size: .; V: TRBV15
DNA: TGTGCCAGCACTGCGGCGGGAGGGGTCTACGAGCAGTACTTC; CDR3: CASTAAGGVYEQYF; J: TRBJ2-7; length: 14; D: TRBD2; size: many; V: TRBV7-2
DNA: TGCGCCAGCAGCTTGGGGCAGAGAAGTGAAAAACTGTTTTTT; CDR3: CASSLGQRSEKLFF; J: TRBJ1-4; length: 14; D: .; size: few; V: TRBV5-1
DNA: TGTGCCAGCAGCCAAGGGGTAGCGAGTAAAAACTATGGCTACACCTTC; CDR3: CASSQGVASKNYGYTF; J: TRBJ1-2; length: 16; D: .; size: .; V: TRBV4-2
DNA: TGTGCCAGCAGCCAAGATCCCCCGGGACAGGGCTGGGGAAACACCATATATTTT; CDR3: CASSQDPPGQGWGNTIYF; J: TRBJ1-3; length: 18; D: TRBD1; size: .; V: TRBV3-1
DNA: TGCAGTGCTAGAGACTGGCGGGAGGGCCAGGGCGGGGAGCTGTTTTTT; CDR3: CSARDWREGQGGELFF; J: TRBJ2-2; length: 16; D: TRBD2; size: many; V: TRBV20-1
DNA: TGTGCCGGCAGTATAGGGGACAGGGGTGATTCACCCCTCCACTTT; CDR3: CAGSIGDRGDSPLHF; J: TRBJ1-6; length: 15; D: TRBD1; size: many; V: TRBV28
DNA: TGTGCCAGCAGCGTCTGGGGGGGGTTGAGCGGGGATAAGGGTTACAATGAGCAGTTCTTC; CDR3: CASSVWGGLSGDKGYNEQFF; J: TRBJ2-1; length: 20; D: TRBD2; size: few; V: TRBV7-9
DNA: TGCAGTGCTCTCACAGGGGGCGGAAACACTGAAGCTTTCTTT; CDR3: CSALTGGGNTEAFF; J: TRBJ1-1; length: 14; D: TRBD1; size: many; V: TRBV20-1
DNA: TGTGCCAGTAGCCGACCCGGGGAAAACTATGGCTACACCTTC; CDR3: CASSRPGENYGYTF; J: TRBJ1-2; length: 14; D: .; size: few; V: TRBV19
DNA: TGTGCCAGCAGCCAAACAGGGAGAAGTCAGCCCCAGCATTTT; CDR3: CASSQTGRSQPQHF; J: TRBJ1-5; length: 14; D: .; size: many; V: TRBV6-1
DNA: TGTGCCAGCAGCTTAGCCTGGACAGGGGGTCCCTACGAGCAGTACTTC; CDR3: CASSLAWTGGPYEQYF; J: TRBJ2-7; length: 16; D: TRBD1; size: few; V: TRBV7-2
DNA: TGTGCCAGCCAAGGGGGCAGGCGAAATCAGCCCCAGCATTTT; CDR3: CASQGGRRNQPQHF; J: TRBJ1-5; length: 14; D: TRBD1; size: many; V: TRBV2
DNA: TGCGCCAGCAGCCCCCTCCAGAGACAGGGGGCTCAGCCCCAGCATTTT; CDR3: CASSPLQRQGAQPQHF; J: TRBJ1-5; length: 16; D: TRBD1; size: few; V: TRBV4-1
DNA: TGTGCCAGCAGCTTATACCCCGAGCGGGGCTACGAGCAGTACTTC; CDR3: CASSLYPERGYEQYF; J: TRBJ2-7; length: 15; D: TRBD2; size: many; V: TRBV9
DNA: TGTGCCATCGGGGGGCCAGGGAACACCGGGGAGCTGTTTTTT; CDR3: CAIGGPGNTGELFF; J: TRBJ2-2; length: 14; D: .; size: .; V: TRBV10-3
DNA: TGTGCCAGCAGCTTGTACTCACCCAGGTTATCCCCGTACGAGCAGTACTTC; CDR3: CASSLYSPRLSPYEQYF; J: TRBJ2-7; length: 17; D: .; size: .; V: TRBV5-4